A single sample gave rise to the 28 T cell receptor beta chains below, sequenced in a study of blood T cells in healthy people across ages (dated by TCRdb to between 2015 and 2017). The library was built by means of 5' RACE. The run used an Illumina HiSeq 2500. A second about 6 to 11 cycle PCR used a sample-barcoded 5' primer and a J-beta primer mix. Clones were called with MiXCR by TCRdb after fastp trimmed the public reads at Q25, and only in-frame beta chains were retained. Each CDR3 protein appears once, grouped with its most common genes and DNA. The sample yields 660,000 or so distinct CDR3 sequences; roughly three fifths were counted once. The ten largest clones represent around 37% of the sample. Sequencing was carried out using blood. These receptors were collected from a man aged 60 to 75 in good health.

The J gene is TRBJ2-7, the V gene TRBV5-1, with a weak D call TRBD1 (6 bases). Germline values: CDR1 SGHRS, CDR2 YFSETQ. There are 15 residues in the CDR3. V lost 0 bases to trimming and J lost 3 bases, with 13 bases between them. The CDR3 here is CASSLGNRARYEQYF. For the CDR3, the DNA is TGCGCCAGCAGCTTGGGTAACAGGGCGCGCTACGAGCAGTACTTC.

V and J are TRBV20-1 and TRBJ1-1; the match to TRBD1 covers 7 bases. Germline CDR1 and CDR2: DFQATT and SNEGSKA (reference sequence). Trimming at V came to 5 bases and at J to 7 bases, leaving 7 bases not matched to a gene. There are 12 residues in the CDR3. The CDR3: CSAGGQVDEAFF. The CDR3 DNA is TGCAGTGCTGGAGGACAGGTCGATGAAGCTTTCTTT.

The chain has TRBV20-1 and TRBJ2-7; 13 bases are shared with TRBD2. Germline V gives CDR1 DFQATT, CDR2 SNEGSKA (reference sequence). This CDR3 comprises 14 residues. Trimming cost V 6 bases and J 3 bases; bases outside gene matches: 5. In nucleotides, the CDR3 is TGCAGTGCCGTTCGGACTAGCGGGGGCTACGAGCAGTACTTC. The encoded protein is CSAVRTSGGYEQYF.

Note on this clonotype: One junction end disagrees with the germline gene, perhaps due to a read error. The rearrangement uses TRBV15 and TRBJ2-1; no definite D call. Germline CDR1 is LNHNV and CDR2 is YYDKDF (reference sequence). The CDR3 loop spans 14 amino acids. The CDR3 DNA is TGTGTCACCAGCAGAGAAGCACAGCCCGATGAGCAGTTCTTC. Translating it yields CVTSREAQPDEQFF.

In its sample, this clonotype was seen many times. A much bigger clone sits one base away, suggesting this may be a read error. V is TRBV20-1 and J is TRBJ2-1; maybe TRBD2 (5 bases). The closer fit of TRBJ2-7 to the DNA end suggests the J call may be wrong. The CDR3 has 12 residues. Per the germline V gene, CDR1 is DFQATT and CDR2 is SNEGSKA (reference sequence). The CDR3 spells CSAPAGYNEQYF. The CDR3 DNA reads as TGCAGTGCCCCGGCGGGCTACAATGAGCAGTACTTC.

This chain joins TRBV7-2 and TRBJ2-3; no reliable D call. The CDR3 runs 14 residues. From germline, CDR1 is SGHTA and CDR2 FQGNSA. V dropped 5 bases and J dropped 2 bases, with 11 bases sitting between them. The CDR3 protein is CASSHQMDTDTQYF. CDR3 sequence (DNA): TGTGCCAGCAGCCACCAAATGGACACAGATACGCAGTATTTT. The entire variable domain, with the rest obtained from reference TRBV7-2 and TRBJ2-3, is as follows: GAGVSQSPSNKVTEKGKDVELRCDPISGHTALYWYRQSLGQGLEFLIYFQGNSAPDKSGLPSDRFSAERTGGSVSTLTIQRTQQEDSAVYLCASSHQMDTDTQYFGPGTRLTVL.

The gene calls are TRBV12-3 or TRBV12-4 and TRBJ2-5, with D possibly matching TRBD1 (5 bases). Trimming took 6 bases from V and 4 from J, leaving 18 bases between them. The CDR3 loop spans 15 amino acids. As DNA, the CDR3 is TGTGCCAGCAGCCCGCCCACAGGTTTTCGAGAGACCCAGTACTTC. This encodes CASSPPTGFRETQYF.

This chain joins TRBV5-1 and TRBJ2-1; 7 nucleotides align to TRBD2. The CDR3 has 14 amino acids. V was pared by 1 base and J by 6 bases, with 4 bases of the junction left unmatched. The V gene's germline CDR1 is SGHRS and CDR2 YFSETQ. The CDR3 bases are TGCGCCAGCAGCTTGAGCGGGGCCGTCAATGAGCAGTTCTTC. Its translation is CASSLSGAVNEQFF.

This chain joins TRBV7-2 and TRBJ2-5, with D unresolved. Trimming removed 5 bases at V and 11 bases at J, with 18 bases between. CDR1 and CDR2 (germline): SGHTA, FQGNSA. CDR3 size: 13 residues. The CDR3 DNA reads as TGTGCCAGCAGCCCGAGGACGTTCAATGAGCAGTACTTC. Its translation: CASSPRTFNEQYF.

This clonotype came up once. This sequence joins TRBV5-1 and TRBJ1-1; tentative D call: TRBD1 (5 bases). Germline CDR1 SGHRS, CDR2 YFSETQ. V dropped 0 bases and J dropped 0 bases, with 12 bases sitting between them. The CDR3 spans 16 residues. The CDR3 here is CASSLGWGAVNTEAFF. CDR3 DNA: TGCGCCAGCAGCTTGGGGTGGGGCGCGGTGAACACTGAAGCTTTCTTT.

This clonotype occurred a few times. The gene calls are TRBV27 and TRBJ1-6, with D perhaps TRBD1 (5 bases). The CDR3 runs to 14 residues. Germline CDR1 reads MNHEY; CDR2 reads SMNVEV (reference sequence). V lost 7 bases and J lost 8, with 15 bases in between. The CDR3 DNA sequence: TGTGCCAGCAAGAAGACGAGAGGGGATTCACCCCTCCACTTT. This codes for CASKKTRGDSPLHF.

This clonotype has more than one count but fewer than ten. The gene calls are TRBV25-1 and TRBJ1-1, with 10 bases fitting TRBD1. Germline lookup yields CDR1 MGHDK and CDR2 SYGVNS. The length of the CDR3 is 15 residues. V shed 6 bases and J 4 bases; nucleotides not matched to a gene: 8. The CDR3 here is CASRRGQGISTEAFF. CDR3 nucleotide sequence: TGTGCCAGCAGGAGGGGACAGGGGATTAGCACTGAAGCTTTCTTT.

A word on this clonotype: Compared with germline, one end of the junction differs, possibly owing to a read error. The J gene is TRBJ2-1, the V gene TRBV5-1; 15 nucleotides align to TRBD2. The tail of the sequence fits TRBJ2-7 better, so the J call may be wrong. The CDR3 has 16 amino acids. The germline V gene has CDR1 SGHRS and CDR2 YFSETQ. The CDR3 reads CASGLGTSGGYNEQYF. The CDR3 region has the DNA TGCGCCAGCGGCTTGGGGACTAGCGGGGGGTACAATGAGCAGTACTTC.

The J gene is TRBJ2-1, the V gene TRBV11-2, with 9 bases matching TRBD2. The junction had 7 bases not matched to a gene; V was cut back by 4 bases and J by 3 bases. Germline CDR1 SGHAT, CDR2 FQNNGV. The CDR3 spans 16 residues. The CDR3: CASSSKGRGGYNEQFF. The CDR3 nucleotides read TGTGCCAGCAGCTCGAAGGGGCGGGGGGGCTACAATGAGCAGTTCTTC.

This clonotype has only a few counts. The CDR3 DNA is TGCGCCAGCAGCCAAGAGTCACAGGGCCAAGAGACCCAGTACTTC. Translated: CASSQESQGQETQYF. The chain carries TRBV4-1 and TRBJ2-5, with D possibly matching TRBD1 (6 bases). Trimming left V 0 bases short and J 1 base short, with 9 bases between. Germline CDR1 reads MGHRA; CDR2 reads YSYEKL. The CDR3 is 15 amino acids.

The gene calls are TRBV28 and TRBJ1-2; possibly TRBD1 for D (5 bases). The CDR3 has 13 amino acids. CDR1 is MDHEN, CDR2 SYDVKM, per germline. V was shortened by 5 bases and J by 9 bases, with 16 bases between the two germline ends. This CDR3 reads CASSPLTGRRYTF. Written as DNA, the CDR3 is TGTGCCAGCAGTCCGCTCACAGGACGCCGCTACACCTTC.

Here the CDR3 DNA reads TGCAGTGCTAGGCCTGATCGAAGTTGGCATGGCTACACCTTC. Protein product: CSARPDRSWHGYTF. The J gene is TRBJ1-2, the V gene TRBV20-1; D unresolved. The V and J ends lost 3 bases and 6 bases respectively, with 17 bases between them. This CDR3 spans 14 amino acids. Germline-derived CDR1 and CDR2 are DFQATT and SNEGSKA (reference sequence).

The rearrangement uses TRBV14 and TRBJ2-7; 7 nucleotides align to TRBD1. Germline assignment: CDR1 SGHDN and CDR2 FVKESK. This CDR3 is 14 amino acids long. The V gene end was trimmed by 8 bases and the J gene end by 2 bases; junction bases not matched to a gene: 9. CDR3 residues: CASAKQGSTYEQYF. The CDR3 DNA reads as TGTGCCAGCGCAAAACAGGGGAGTACCTACGAGCAGTACTTC.

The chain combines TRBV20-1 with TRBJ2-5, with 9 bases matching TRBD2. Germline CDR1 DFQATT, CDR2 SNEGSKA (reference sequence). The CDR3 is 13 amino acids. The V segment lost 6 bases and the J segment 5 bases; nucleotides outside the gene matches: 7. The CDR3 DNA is TGCAGTGCCTTAAGCGGGGGGAGGGAGACCCAGTACTTC. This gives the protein CSALSGGRETQYF.

CDR3 amino acids: CASSSRAKGAYGYTF. DNA for the CDR3: TGTGCCAGCAGTTCCCGGGCCAAGGGAGCCTATGGCTACACCTTC. The chain joins TRBV28 to TRBJ1-2, with D uncertain. Deletions cut 4 bases from V and 4 bases from J, with 16 bases between. Looked up from germline, CDR1 is MDHEN and CDR2 is SYDVKM. The CDR3 is 15 residues long.

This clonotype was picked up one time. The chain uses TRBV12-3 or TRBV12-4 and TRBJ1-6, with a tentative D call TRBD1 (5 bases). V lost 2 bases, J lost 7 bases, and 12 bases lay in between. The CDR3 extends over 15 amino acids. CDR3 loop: CASSLSGRQNSPLHF. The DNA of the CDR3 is TGTGCCAGCAGTTTATCAGGGCGGCAAAATTCACCCCTCCACTTT.

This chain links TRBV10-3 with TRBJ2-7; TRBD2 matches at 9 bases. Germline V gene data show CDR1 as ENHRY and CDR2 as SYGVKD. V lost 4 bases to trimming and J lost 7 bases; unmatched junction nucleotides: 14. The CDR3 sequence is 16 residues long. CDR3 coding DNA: TGTGCCATCAGTGGGGGTCTCGCGGGGGGGCCCGATGAGCAGTACTTC. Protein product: CAISGGLAGGPDEQYF.

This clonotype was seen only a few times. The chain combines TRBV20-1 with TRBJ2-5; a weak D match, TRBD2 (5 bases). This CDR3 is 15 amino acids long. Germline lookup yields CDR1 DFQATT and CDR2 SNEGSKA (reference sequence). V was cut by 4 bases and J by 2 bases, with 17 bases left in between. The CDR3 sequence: CSATLTGGGQETQYF. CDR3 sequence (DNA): TGCAGTGCTACTCTGACCGGAGGCGGGCAAGAGACCCAGTACTTC.

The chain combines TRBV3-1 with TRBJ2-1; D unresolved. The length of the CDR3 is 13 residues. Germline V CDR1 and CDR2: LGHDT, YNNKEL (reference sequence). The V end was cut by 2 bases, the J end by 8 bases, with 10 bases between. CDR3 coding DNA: TGTGCCAGCAGCCAATGGGGTACGTATGAGCAGTTCTTC. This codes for CASSQWGTYEQFF.

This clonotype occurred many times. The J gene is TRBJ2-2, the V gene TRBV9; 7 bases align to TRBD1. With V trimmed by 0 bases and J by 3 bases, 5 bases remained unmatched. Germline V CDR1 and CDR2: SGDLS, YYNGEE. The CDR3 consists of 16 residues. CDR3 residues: CASSVGGTDHTGELFF. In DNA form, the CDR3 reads TGTGCCAGCAGCGTAGGTGGGACAGATCACACCGGGGAGCTGTTTTTT.

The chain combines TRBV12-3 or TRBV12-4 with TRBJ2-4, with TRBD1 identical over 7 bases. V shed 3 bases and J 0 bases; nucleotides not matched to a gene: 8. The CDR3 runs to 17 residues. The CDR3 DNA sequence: TGTGCCAGCAGTTTCCGGACAGGACCACTAGCCAAAAACATTCAGTACTTC. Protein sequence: CASSFRTGPLAKNIQYF.

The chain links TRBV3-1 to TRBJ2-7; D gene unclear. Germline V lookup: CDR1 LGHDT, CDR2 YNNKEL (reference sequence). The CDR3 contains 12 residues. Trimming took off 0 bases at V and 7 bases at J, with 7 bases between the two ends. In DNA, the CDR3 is TGTGCCAGCAGCCAAGATTCCCAGGAGCAGTACTTC. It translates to CASSQDSQEQYF.

CDR3 protein: CSASNSGGVQETQYF. CDR3 bases: TGCAGTGCTAGCAATAGCGGGGGGGTCCAAGAGACCCAGTACTTC. The chain combines TRBV20-1 with TRBJ2-5; 11 nucleotides line up with TRBD2. This CDR3 region has 15 residues. Germline CDR1 and CDR2: DFQATT and SNEGSKA (reference sequence). Germline trimming cut 3 bases from V and 1 base from J; bases unmatched to any gene: 4.